Listed here are 20 T cell receptor beta chains from one sample, sequenced in a study of PD-L1 blockade in urothelial cancer. As to time point: pretreatment peripheral blood. Some clones are missing from TCRdb's copy, which holds only in-frame ones; the method was immunoSEQ multiplex PCR. In the table there are tens of thousands of clones, about 86% of which are singletons. Sequencing used PBMCs, obtained around atezolizumab (anti-PD-L1) treatment. The receptors derive from a man between 65 and 85 years old with urothelial cancer.

The chain has TRBV18 and TRBJ2-5; 10 positions agree with TRBD2. Trimming at V came to 2 bases and at J to 0 bases, leaving 6 bases not matched to a gene. Germline CDR1 and CDR2: KGHSH and LQKENI. There are 17 residues in the CDR3. The CDR3 DNA is TGTGCCAGCTCACCAGGAGGTAGCGGGAGGTACCAAGAGACCCAGTACTTC. It encodes CASSPGGSGRYQETQYF.

The V and J genes are TRBV4-2 and TRBJ1-4, with 8 bases lining up with TRBD1. The CDR3 is 15 residues long. The germline CDR1 and CDR2 sequences are LGHNA and YNFKEQ. With V trimmed by 3 bases and J by 6 bases, 6 bases remained unmatched. The CDR3 sequence is CASSQTGVKDEKLFF. CDR3 sequence (DNA): TGTGCCAGCAGCCAGACAGGGGTAAAGGATGAAAAACTGTTTTTT.

This chain joins TRBV5-1 and TRBJ2-2, with TRBD1 matching 11 bases. CDR1 and CDR2 (germline): SGHRS, YFSETQ. Trimming at V came to 0 bases and at J to 4 bases, leaving 2 bases not matched to a gene. The CDR3 is 16 residues long. CDR3 sequence: CASSLGTGGGTGELFF. Written as DNA, the CDR3 is TGCGCCAGCAGCTTGGGGACAGGGGGCGGCACCGGGGAGCTGTTTTTT.

This chain joins TRBV2 and TRBJ2-5, with D possibly matching TRBD1 (6 bases). The length of the CDR3 is 16 residues. Trimming removed 3 bases from V and 7 bases from J, with 21 bases in between. Per germline, CDR1 SNHLY and CDR2 FYNNEI. The CDR3 DNA sequence: TGTGCCAGCAGTGATCAGGGGTCACCCGCCTCAGGGACCCAGTACTTC. This sequence encodes CASSDQGSPASGTQYF.

The CDR3 spells CASSYLVGGDTQYF. The DNA for the CDR3 is TGTGCCAGCAGCTACCTGGTGGGGGGAGATACGCAGTATTTT. The chain recombines TRBV2 with TRBJ2-3; TRBD2 might be the D (6 bases). Germline values: CDR1 SNHLY, CDR2 FYNNEI. The CDR3 loop spans 14 amino acids. With 6 bases removed from V and 5 bases from J, the gap between germline ends came to 15 bases.

The chain links TRBV29-1 to TRBJ2-2; the D gene is possibly TRBD1 (6 bases). Per germline, CDR1 SQVTM and CDR2 ANQGSEA. The CDR3 sequence is 14 residues long. Trimming removed 7 bases from V and 4 bases from J, with 16 bases in between. Here the CDR3 DNA reads TGCAGCGCGTCCAGGGGTGACGGCACCGGGGAGCTGTTTTTT. This encodes CSASRGDGTGELFF.

This clone was recorded once. The chain employs TRBV13 and TRBJ2-1, with unresolved D. The CDR3 is made up of 13 amino acids. From germline, CDR1 is PRHDT and CDR2 FYEKMQ (reference sequence). With 5 bases removed from V and 5 bases from J, the gap between germline ends came to 10 bases. CDR3 nucleotide sequence: TGTGCCAGCAGCGCAAAACTACACAATGAGCAGTTCTTC. Translating it yields CASSAKLHNEQFF.

The V call is TRBV21-1, the J call TRBJ1-4; the table's TRBD1 call for D was not verified on the DNA. TRBV21-1 represents a pseudogene. The CDR3 sequence is 21 residues long. The DNA of the CDR3 is TGTGCCAGCAGCAAAGCTTACATACAGGGGGTGGTTTGGGCGGCTAATGAAAAACTGTTTTTT. It specifies CASSKAYIQGVVWAANEKLFF.

The rearrangement uses TRBV4-2 and TRBJ2-1, with 10 nucleotides matching TRBD2. The germline V gene encodes CDR1 LGHNA and CDR2 YNFKEQ. V gave up 4 bases and J gave up 9 bases; unmatched junction bases: 9. The CDR3 extends over 15 amino acids. DNA for the CDR3: TGTGCCAGCAGCCCACAGAAGCGGGAGGGGGGTGAGCAGTTCTTC. This translates into CASSPQKREGGEQFF.

This chain uses TRBV5-1 with TRBJ2-2, with D possibly TRBD1 on 5 matching bases. The germline V gene encodes CDR1 SGHRS and CDR2 YFSETQ. This CDR3 has 13 amino acids. Trimming left V 4 bases short and J 5 bases short, with 9 bases between. The chain's CDR3 is CASSTRVTGELFF. For the CDR3, the DNA is TGCGCCAGCAGCACCAGGGTTACCGGGGAGCTGTTTTTT.

The chain carries TRBV5-4 and TRBJ1-4; the D gene is possibly TRBD1 (6 bases). The V end was cut by 4 bases, the J end by 6 bases, with 16 bases between. Germline-derived CDR1 and CDR2 are SGHNT and YYREEE (reference sequence). CDR3 length equals 15 residues. In DNA form, the CDR3 reads TGTGCCAGCAGCGACCAAATCAGGGGAGATGAAAAACTGTTTTTT. Translation gives CASSDQIRGDEKLFF.

The chain uses TRBV15 and TRBJ2-5; 14 nucleotides agree with TRBD2. V was clipped by 4 bases and J by 2 bases; unmatched bases: 3. The V gene's germline CDR1 is LNHNV and CDR2 YYDKDF (reference sequence). This CDR3 is built from 16 residues. This CDR3 reads CATSKGTSGSQETQYF. For the CDR3, the DNA is TGTGCCACCAGCAAGGGGACTAGCGGGAGTCAAGAGACCCAGTACTTC.

The rearrangement links TRBV2 to TRBJ2-1, with TRBD1 matching 9 bases. The trim removed 5 bases at V and 9 bases at J, leaving 5 bases unmatched. Germline CDR1 reads SNHLY; CDR2 reads FYNNEI. The CDR3 is made up of 13 amino acids. In nucleotides, the CDR3 is TGTGCCAGCAGTCCAACAGGGGGCGGTGAGCAGTTCTTC. It codes for CASSPTGGGEQFF.

This sequence joins TRBV25-1 and TRBJ2-5, with 8 positions matching TRBD1. Germline V gene sequence: CDR1 MGHDK, CDR2 SYGVNS. Trimming cost V 4 bases and J 3 bases; bases outside gene matches: 10. The CDR3 totals 16 residues. The CDR3, as DNA: TGTGCCAGCAGTGGATTACCGGGGACAGGCAAAGAGACCCAGTACTTC. Protein sequence: CASSGLPGTGKETQYF.

The chain links TRBV30 to TRBJ1-1; D uncertain. Germline CDR1 GTSNPN, CDR2 SVGIG (reference sequence). The CDR3 totals 12 residues. V was shortened by 3 bases and J by 2 bases, with 7 bases between the two germline ends. This CDR3 reads CAWRRVNTEAFF. The CDR3 DNA sequence: TGTGCCTGGAGGAGGGTTAACACTGAAGCTTTCTTT.

This clone was observed once. J is TRBJ2-1 and V is TRBV5-8; weak D call: TRBD2 (6 bases). Germline assignment: CDR1 SGHTS and CDR2 YDEGEE. V was trimmed by 4 bases and J by 3 bases, leaving 20 bases between them. There are 17 residues in the CDR3. CDR3 nucleotide sequence: TGTGCCAGCAGCCACGGTGGAGGGAGAGAGAACTACAATGAGCAGTTCTTC. As protein: CASSHGGGRENYNEQFF.

This clone was seen a single time. The gene calls are TRBV19 and TRBJ1-1; no definite D call. Trimming shortened V by 6 bases and J by 3 bases, and 14 bases separated the two germline ends. Germline lookup yields CDR1 LNHDA and CDR2 SQIVND (reference sequence). This CDR3 region has 14 residues. The CDR3 is CASRKGRGYTEAFF. The DNA of the CDR3 is TGTGCCAGTAGGAAGGGCAGAGGGTACACTGAAGCTTTCTTT.

This chain connects TRBV5-1 to TRBJ2-3; TRBD1 aligns across 10 bases. Germline values: CDR1 SGHRS, CDR2 YFSETQ. The CDR3 contains 16 residues. The J segment lost 2 bases and the V segment lost 3 bases, leaving 6 bases of the junction unmatched. The DNA for the CDR3 is TGCGCCAGCAGCTACCGGACAGGGGGTCCCACAGATACGCAGTATTTT. It translates to CASSYRTGGPTDTQYF.

This clone was seen a single time. The J gene is TRBJ2-1, the V gene TRBV29-1, with 11 bases identical to TRBD2. The CDR3 is 16 residues long. J gave up 0 bases and V 5 bases, and 6 bases lay outside the gene matches. In germline, CDR1 is SQVTM, CDR2 ANQGSEA. CDR3 in amino acids: CSVPGTSGGSYNEQFF. The CDR3 DNA reads as TGCAGCGTTCCCGGGACTAGCGGAGGCTCCTACAATGAGCAGTTCTTC.

This clone was seen once. V usage is TRBV5-1 and J usage is TRBJ2-2, with D possibly TRBD1 on 5 matching bases. V lost 8 bases and J 7 bases, leaving 21 bases between the germline ends. In germline, CDR1 is SGHRS, CDR2 YFSETQ. The CDR3 is 15 residues long. The CDR3 nucleotides read TGCGCCAGTACCTTGATGGGGCAGGGCGGCGGGGAGCTGTTTTTT. It specifies CASTLMGQGGGELFF.